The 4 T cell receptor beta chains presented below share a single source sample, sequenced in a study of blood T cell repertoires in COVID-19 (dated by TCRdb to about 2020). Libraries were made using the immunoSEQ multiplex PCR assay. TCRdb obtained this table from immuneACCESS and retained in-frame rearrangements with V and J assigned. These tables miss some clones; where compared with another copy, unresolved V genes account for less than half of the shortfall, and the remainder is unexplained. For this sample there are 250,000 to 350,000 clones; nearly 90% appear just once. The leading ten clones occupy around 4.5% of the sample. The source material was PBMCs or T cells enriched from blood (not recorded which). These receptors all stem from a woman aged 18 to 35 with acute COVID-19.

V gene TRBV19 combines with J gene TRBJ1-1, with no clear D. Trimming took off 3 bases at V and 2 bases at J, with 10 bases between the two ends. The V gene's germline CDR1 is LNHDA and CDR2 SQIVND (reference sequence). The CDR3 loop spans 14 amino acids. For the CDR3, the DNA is TGTGCCAGTAGTATTGCCAGCGCAAACACTGAAGCTTTCTTT. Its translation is CASSIASANTEAFF.

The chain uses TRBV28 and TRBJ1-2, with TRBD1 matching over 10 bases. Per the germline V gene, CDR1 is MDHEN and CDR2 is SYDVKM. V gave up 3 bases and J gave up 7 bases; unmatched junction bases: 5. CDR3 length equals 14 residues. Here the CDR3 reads CASSFPWTGGGYTF. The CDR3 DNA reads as TGTGCCAGCAGTTTCCCCTGGACAGGGGGTGGCTACACCTTC.

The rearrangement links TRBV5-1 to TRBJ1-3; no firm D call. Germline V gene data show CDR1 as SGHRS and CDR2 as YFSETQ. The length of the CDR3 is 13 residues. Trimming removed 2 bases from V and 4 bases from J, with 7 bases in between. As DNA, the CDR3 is TGCGCCAGCAGCTTCGGAGAGGGAAACACCATATATTTT. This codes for CASSFGEGNTIYF. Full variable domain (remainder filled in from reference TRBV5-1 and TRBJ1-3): KAGVTQTPRYLIKTRGQQVTLSCSPISGHRSVSWYQQTPGQGLQFLFEYFSETQRNKGNFPGRFSGRQFSNSRSEMNVSTLELGDSALYLCASSFGEGNTIYFGEGSWLTVV.

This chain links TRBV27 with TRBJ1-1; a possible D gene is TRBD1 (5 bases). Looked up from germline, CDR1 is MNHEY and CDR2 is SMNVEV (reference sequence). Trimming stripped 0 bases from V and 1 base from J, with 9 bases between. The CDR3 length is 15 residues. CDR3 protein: CASSLSAGGNTEAFF. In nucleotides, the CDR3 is TGTGCCAGCAGTTTATCGGCCGGGGGGAACACTGAAGCTTTCTTT.